The present T cell receptor beta chain was sequenced within a study of shared clonotypes between healthy human individuals. Germline trimming cut 5 bases from V and 6 bases from J; bases unmatched to any gene: 6. There are 14 residues in the CDR3. CDR1 and CDR2 from the germline V gene are MDHEN and SYDVKM. Assay used: immunoSEQ multiplex PCR; TCRdb lists only in-frame clones, some missing. This table has about a million clones, approximately 80% appearing once. Sequencing used memory CD4+ T cells from PBMCs. The subset is: CD45RA-negative fraction. The rearrangement links TRBV28 to TRBJ2-2, with TRBD1 identical over 7 bases. This TCR was recovered from a man younger than 30 in good health. Some clones in this sample may be carry-over from other donors' samples. For the CDR3, the DNA is TGTGCCAGCAGTCCGACAGGGTGGCCCGGGGAGCTGTTTTTT. It encodes CASSPTGWPGELFF.